This TCR beta chain was documented in a study of blood T cell repertoires in COVID-19 (TCRdb year 2020). Broadly, across the study: Samples covering the acute and convalescent phases of COVID-19 were provided by collaborators in the United States, Italy and Spain. The samples were drawn from two sources: the first 160 participants of the ongoing ImmuneRACE study, and 1,000 to 1,500 subjects contributed by 6 global collaborators. The material from the prospective study consisted of cDNA or gDNA derived from T cells, B-cell-depleted T cells, or PBMCs. HLA class I and class II types, where available, came from metadata supplied by the sample provider rather than from assay-based typing. Subjects who had been exposed to COVID-19, were actively infected with it, or had recovered from it provided the deeply sampled blood TCRbeta repertoires that made up the dataset. A de-identified subject ID, COVID-19 status, age in years and sex were almost always included in the sample metadata. The repertoires were made available in a free public database intended to serve as a resource for research on the immune response to SARS-CoV-2.

Turning to this clone: Its binding antigen is unknown. The record has no base qualities; no much larger clone is one base away.

Each collaborating institution followed its own protocols to collect whole blood in K2EDTA tubes. For TCRbeta analysis, collaborators shipped samples in one of three forms: frozen whole blood, isolated PBMCs, or DNA extracted from either of those sample types. CDR1 and CDR2, per the germline V gene, are SGHRS and YFSETQ. V loses 9 bases, J loses 4 bases, and the germline ends lie 16 bases apart. There are 14 amino acids in the CDR3, from cysteine to phenylalanine inclusive. The read is trimmed to its CDR3 DNA, 42 bases read in frame from base 1. The immunoSEQ Assay, a bias-controlled multiplex PCR, was used to amplify TCRbeta CDR3 regions from genomic DNA. As for the authors' bioinformatics: The number of nucleated cells in each sample was estimated by amplification of reference gene primers within the assay. To quantify the absolute abundance of each unique TCRbeta CDR3 rearrangement, sequence reads were collapsed and filtered. Productive Simpson clonality was computed per sample as the square root of Simpson's diversity index over productive rearrangements. This immuneACCESS table, as held by TCRdb, lists in-frame sequences with V and J called but not all clones. Of the missing ones, under half trace to an unresolved V gene in checked studies; the others have no known cause. V and J calls and clone size follow that table, whereas D and trimming were derived from the DNA. A total of about 190,000 clones appear in this sample, around 79% of them only once. Jointly, the top ten make up about 18% of the sample.

Broad study findings and their caveats: Clinical and demographic metadata were provided uncurated, with the amount varying by source and participant.

The rearrangement combines TRBV5-1 with TRBJ2-2; the D gene is perhaps TRBD1, from 7 matching bases. The sample was peripheral blood. The source of this sequence is a man aged 55-75 years with active or convalescent COVID-19. The CDR3 region has the sequence CATKSQGGTGELFF. The nucleotide sequence reads as follows: TGCGCCACCAAGTCTCAGGGGGGCACCGGGGAGCTGTTTTTT.